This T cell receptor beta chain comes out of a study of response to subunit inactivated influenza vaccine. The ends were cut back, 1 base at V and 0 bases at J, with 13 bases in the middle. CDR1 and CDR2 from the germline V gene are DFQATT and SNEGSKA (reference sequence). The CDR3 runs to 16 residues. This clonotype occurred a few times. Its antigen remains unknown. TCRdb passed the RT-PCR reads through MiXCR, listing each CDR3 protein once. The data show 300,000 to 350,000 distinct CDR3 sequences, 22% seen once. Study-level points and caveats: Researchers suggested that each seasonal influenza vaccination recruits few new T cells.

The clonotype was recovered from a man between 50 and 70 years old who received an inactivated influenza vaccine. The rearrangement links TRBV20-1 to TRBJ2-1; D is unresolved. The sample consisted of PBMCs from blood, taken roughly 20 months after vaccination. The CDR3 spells CSARAPLSSSYNEQFF. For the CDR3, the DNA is TGCAGTGCTAGAGCCCCCCTTTCAAGCTCCTACAATGAGCAGTTCTTC.